This entry is about one T cell receptor (beta chain). Its antigen is undetermined. The data were obtained in a study of T cell responses to AZD1222 COVID-19 vaccine. Study-wide findings and caveats: The CD4 TCRs associated with vaccination extended across spike and predominated at 160-218 and 743-854. Spike-specific TCR breadth and depth grew following two AZD1222 doses.

TCRdb's table, derived via immunoSEQ multiplex PCR, lists solely in-frame clones and lacks some. The table includes some 150,000 clones, 88% detected once. The specimen was peripheral blood, collected on day 0 of AZD1222 vaccination. This receptor was obtained from an adult in good health.

CDR3 sequence: CASSTRGLAGDEQYF. In DNA form, the CDR3 reads TGTGCCAGCAGCACCCGGGGACTAGCGGGAGACGAGCAGTACTTC. The chain employs TRBV11-2 and TRBJ2-7; 14 bases fit TRBD2. This CDR3 has 15 residues. Germline values: CDR1 SGHAT, CDR2 FQNNGV. With 5 bases clipped from V and 5 bases from J, the junction kept 5 bases outside the gene matches.